One and the same sample provided the 19 T cell receptor beta chains below, sequenced in a study of T cells in tuberculosis. Here immunoSEQ multiplex PCR was the method, and the copy in TCRdb shows in-frame clones only, minus some. The table has several thousand clones, around 95% seen once. Sequenced: PBMCs. Receptors were obtained from an adult with tuberculosis.

V and J are TRBV27 and TRBJ1-2, with 10 bases matching TRBD1. The V gene's germline CDR1 is MNHEY and CDR2 SMNVEV (reference sequence). Trimming took 5 bases from V and 2 from J; bases not matched to a gene: 8. The CDR3 has 16 amino acids. CDR3 sequence (DNA): TGTGCCAGCAGTCCCCCAGGACAGGGGGGGAACTATGGCTACACCTTC. Translation: CASSPPGQGGNYGYTF.

A few counts support this clone. The rearrangement joins TRBV19 to TRBJ1-5; D is uncertain. This CDR3 region has 15 residues. The germline V gene encodes CDR1 LNHDA and CDR2 SQIVND (reference sequence). The V end was cut by 2 bases, the J end by 6 bases, with 14 bases between. In DNA, the CDR3 is TGTGCCAGTAGTATACTAGGGAGTCAGACTCAGCCCCAGCATTTT. This encodes CASSILGSQTQPQHF.

The count of this clone is one. The chain links TRBV25-1 to TRBJ2-1; 10 bases align to TRBD2. J lost 4 bases, V lost 3 bases, and 6 bases had no gene match. Germline V lookup: CDR1 MGHDK, CDR2 SYGVNS. This CDR3 is built from 16 residues. This chain's CDR3 is CASSDRTSGLYNEQFF. CDR3 nucleotide sequence: TGTGCCAGCAGTGATAGGACTAGCGGTTTATACAATGAGCAGTTCTTC.

The V call is TRBV5-1, the J call TRBJ1-2, with TRBD1 identical over 8 bases. This CDR3 has 15 residues. The J segment lost 4 bases and the V segment lost 2 bases, leaving 7 bases of the junction unmatched. CDR1 is SGHRS, CDR2 YFSETQ, per germline. The CDR3, as DNA: TGCGCCAGCAGCTTAAGTGCAGGGGGCAGCTATGGCTACACCTTC. Amino acids: CASSLSAGGSYGYTF.

The chain carries TRBV29-1 and TRBJ2-1, with 8 bases fitting TRBD2. CDR3 length: 18 amino acids. V shed 3 bases and J 0 bases; nucleotides not matched to a gene: 13. Germline CDR1 SQVTM, CDR2 ANQGSEA. This CDR3 reads CSVDFSWSGGGSYNEQFF. The CDR3 DNA follows: TGCAGCGTTGATTTCTCTTGGTCGGGGGGGGGCTCCTACAATGAGCAGTTCTTC.

The chain joins TRBV30 to TRBJ1-2, with 12 bases that match TRBD1. The CDR3 extends over 13 amino acids. Trimming removed 5 bases from V and 8 bases from J; junction bases left unmatched: 6. The germline CDR1 and CDR2 sequences are GTSNPN and SVGIG (reference sequence). The CDR3 sequence: CAWGTGGIRGYTF. The CDR3 bases are TGTGCCTGGGGGACAGGGGGCATCCGCGGCTACACCTTC. Together with reference TRBV30 and TRBJ1-2, the CDR3 gives the full variable domain: SQTIHQWPATLVQPVGSPLSLECTVEGTSNPNLYWYRQAAGRGLQLLFYSVGIGQISSEVPQNLSASRPQDRQFILSSKKLLLSDSGFYLCAWGTGGIRGYTFGSGTRLTVV.

The V and J genes are TRBV7-6 and TRBJ2-1; TRBD2 matches 8 bases. The CDR3 runs 16 residues. CDR1 SGHVS and CDR2 FNYEAQ come from the germline V gene. The trim removed 6 bases at V and 4 bases at J, leaving 11 bases unmatched. CDR3: CASSKRIQRGYNEQFF. DNA of the CDR3: TGTGCCAGCAGTAAGAGGATCCAGCGGGGGTACAATGAGCAGTTCTTC.

The V and J genes are TRBV28 and TRBJ1-5, with D tentatively TRBD1 (6 bases). The CDR3 spans 13 residues. Trimming stripped 3 bases from V and 11 bases from J, with 14 bases between. Germline-derived CDR1 and CDR2 are MDHEN and SYDVKM. The chain's CDR3 is CASSLGQYSTQHF. The CDR3, as DNA: TGTGCCAGCAGTTTGGGACAATACTCGACCCAGCATTTT.

This chain joins TRBV18 and TRBJ2-7; 9 bases match TRBD2. V lost 4 bases to trimming and J lost 3 bases; unmatched junction nucleotides: 1. Germline CDR1 is KGHSH and CDR2 is LQKENI. CDR3 length equals 13 residues. The CDR3 DNA sequence: TGTGCCAGCTCACAGCGGGGGGACTACGAGCAGTACTTC. This codes for CASSQRGDYEQYF.

The chain carries TRBV14 and TRBJ1-2; 12 bases align to TRBD1. Germline V gives CDR1 SGHDN, CDR2 FVKESK. CDR3 length: 15 amino acids. V was clipped by 2 bases and J by 6 bases; unmatched bases: 4. The CDR3 region is CASSQPGQGADGYTF. CDR3 DNA sequence: TGTGCCAGCAGCCAACCGGGACAGGGGGCAGATGGCTACACCTTC.

V gene TRBV19 combines with J gene TRBJ1-2, with unresolved D. V lost 6 bases to trimming and J lost 2 bases, with 13 bases between them. Germline CDR1 LNHDA, CDR2 SQIVND (reference sequence). CDR3 size: 14 residues. CDR3 sequence (DNA): TGTGCCAGTAGGACCATGACGGAGAACTATGGCTACACCTTC. This gives the protein CASRTMTENYGYTF.

The V call is TRBV28, the J call TRBJ1-2, with D possibly being TRBD1 (6 bases). The CDR3 has 14 residues. V was shortened by 4 bases and J by 2 bases, with 11 bases between the two germline ends. Germline V gives CDR1 MDHEN, CDR2 SYDVKM. The CDR3 reads CASSSGQHNYGYTF. The CDR3 DNA sequence: TGTGCCAGCAGTTCCGGACAGCACAACTATGGCTACACCTTC.

The chain couples TRBV27 to TRBJ2-1, with D hard to call. V was cut by 2 bases and J by 4 bases, with 6 bases left in between. Per the germline V gene, CDR1 is MNHEY and CDR2 is SMNVEV (reference sequence). The CDR3 is 13 amino acids. CDR3 in amino acids: CASSLLRYNEQFF. The CDR3 DNA is TGTGCCAGCAGTTTACTGCGATACAATGAGCAGTTCTTC.

The rearrangement links TRBV5-1 to TRBJ2-7; 10 nucleotides line up with TRBD2. This CDR3 has 15 residues. The V and J ends lost 0 bases and 4 bases, in that order; junction bases with no gene match: 4. Germline V lookup: CDR1 SGHRS, CDR2 YFSETQ. CDR3: CASSLASGRTYEQYF. Here the CDR3 DNA reads TGCGCCAGCAGCTTGGCTAGCGGGAGAACGTACGAGCAGTACTTC.

J is TRBJ1-2 and V is TRBV28; D not certain. This CDR3 spans 13 amino acids. Looked up from germline, CDR1 is MDHEN and CDR2 is SYDVKM. The ends were cut back, 6 bases at V and 2 bases at J, with 10 bases in the middle. In nucleotides, the CDR3 is TGTGCCAGCAGGGAGGGAGGGAACTATGGCTACACCTTC. The encoded protein is CASREGGNYGYTF.

The chain links TRBV18 to TRBJ2-1, with a tentative D call TRBD1 (5 bases). V shed 4 bases and J shed 2 bases, with 12 bases lying between them. The germline gives CDR1 KGHSH, CDR2 LQKENI. CDR3 length: 15 residues. The CDR3 sequence: CASSLTGLTYNEQFF. CDR3 DNA: TGTGCCAGCTCACTAACAGGTCTGACCTACAATGAGCAGTTCTTC. Complete variable domain (other parts from reference TRBV18 and TRBJ2-1): NAGVMQNPRHLVRRRGQEARLRCSPMKGHSHVYWYRQLPEEGLKFMVYLQKENIIDESGMPKERFSAEFPKEGPSILRIQQVVRGDSAAYFCASSLTGLTYNEQFFGPGTRLTVL.

This sequence joins TRBV29-1 and TRBJ2-3; TRBD2 might be the D (5 bases). Germline CDR1 reads SQVTM; CDR2 reads ANQGSEA. The CDR3 consists of 13 residues. The V gene lost 3 bases and the J gene lost 4 bases, with 11 bases spanning the gap. As DNA, the CDR3 is TGCAGCGTTGAGATCGGTAGCGCAGATACGCAGTATTTT. This encodes CSVEIGSADTQYF.

The J gene is TRBJ2-3, the V gene TRBV7-3; 11 bases match TRBD2. The CDR3 totals 15 residues. J was trimmed by 6 bases and V by 5 bases; bases with no gene match: 7. Germline V lookup: CDR1 SGHTA, CDR2 FQGTGA. The CDR3 protein is CASSPLAGGADTQYF. CDR3 nucleotide sequence: TGTGCCAGCAGCCCCCTAGCGGGGGGCGCGGATACGCAGTATTTT.

CDR3 in DNA: TGTGCCAGCAGCTTAGGGGGCCTGAGTGGAAACACCATATATTTT. It is translated as CASSLGGLSGNTIYF. The rearrangement joins TRBV11-2 to TRBJ1-3; a weak D match, TRBD1 (5 bases). CDR3 length equals 15 residues. V was cut by 1 base and J by 3 bases, with 10 bases left in between. Germline V CDR1 and CDR2: SGHAT, FQNNGV. The full variable domain, its missing parts supplied by reference TRBV11-2 and TRBJ1-3, is EAGVAQSPRYKIIEKRQSVAFWCNPISGHATLYWYQQILGQGPKLLIQFQNNGVVDDSQLPKDRFSAERLKGVDSTLKIQPAKLEDSAVYLCASSLGGLSGNTIYFGEGSWLTVV.